The TCR beta chain under discussion was sequenced for a study of T cell responses to AZD1222 COVID-19 vaccine. Study overall: The analysis combined second doses at about 4 or about 12 weeks.

Trimming removed 5 bases at V and 7 bases at J, with 17 bases between. The CDR3 sequence is 14 residues long. Germline V lookup: CDR1 MNHEY, CDR2 SMNVEV (reference sequence). The data were produced by immunoSEQ multiplex PCR, yet TCRdb's version contains in-frame clones alone and is incomplete. This sample has under 85,000 clones, with approximately 86% found just once. The sequence came from an adult in good health. The sequencing used peripheral blood, collected on day 0 of AZD1222 vaccination. The J gene is TRBJ1-2, the V gene TRBV27; tentatively, D is TRBD1 (5 bases). CDR3 loop: CASSLEGTLGGYTF. The DNA for the CDR3 is TGTGCCAGCAGTCTAGAAGGGACCCTCGGTGGCTACACCTTC.